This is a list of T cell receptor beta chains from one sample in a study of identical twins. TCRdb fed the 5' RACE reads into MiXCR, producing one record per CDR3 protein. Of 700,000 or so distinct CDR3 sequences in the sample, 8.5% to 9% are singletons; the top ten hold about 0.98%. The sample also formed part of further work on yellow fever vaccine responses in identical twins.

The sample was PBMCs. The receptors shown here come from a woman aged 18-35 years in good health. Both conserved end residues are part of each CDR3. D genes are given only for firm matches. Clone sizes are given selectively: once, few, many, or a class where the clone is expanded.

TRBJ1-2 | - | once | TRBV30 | TGTGCCTGGAGGGACAGAGCTAACTATGGCTACACCTTC | CAWRDRANYGYTF
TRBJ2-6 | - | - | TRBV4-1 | TGCGCCAGCAGCCAAGCCGGACAATCCGGGGCCAACGTCCTGACTTTC | CASSQAGQSGANVLTF
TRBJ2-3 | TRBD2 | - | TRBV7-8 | TGTGCCAGCAGCCAGGCGGCGGCTAGCGGGGGAAACACAGATACGCAGTATTTT | CASSQAAASGGNTDTQYF
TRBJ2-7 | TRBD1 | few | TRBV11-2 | TGTGCCAGCAGCCCTCCGGGCAGGGGGTCCGAGCAGTACTTC | CASSPPGRGSEQYF
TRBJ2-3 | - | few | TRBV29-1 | TGCAGCGTTGAAGTACAGGCTACAGATACGCAGTATTTT | CSVEVQATDTQYF
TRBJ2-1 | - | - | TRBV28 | TGTGCCAGCAGTTTTGCCCCCGGGGTTCGACATGAGCAGTTCTTC | CASSFAPGVRHEQFF
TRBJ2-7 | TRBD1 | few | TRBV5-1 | TGCGCCAGCAGCTTGGGAGGGGGCGCCTCGAACGAGCAGTACTTC | CASSLGGGASNEQYF
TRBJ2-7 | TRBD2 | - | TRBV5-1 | TGCGCCAGCAGCCCAGTAGCGGGAGGGAGCTACGAGCAGTACTTC | CASSPVAGGSYEQYF
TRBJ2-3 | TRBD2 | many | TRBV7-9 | TGTGCCAGCAGCTTAGGAGCGGGGGGTTCTAGCACAGATACGCAGTATTTT | CASSLGAGGSSTDTQYF
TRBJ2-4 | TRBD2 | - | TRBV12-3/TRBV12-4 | TGTGCCTCCGCTAGCGGGGGCAATGGAGCCAAAAACATTCAGTACTTC | CASASGGNGAKNIQYF
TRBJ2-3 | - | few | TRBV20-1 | TGCAGTGCTCCGAGCACTAGCACAGATACGCAGTATTTT | CSAPSTSTDTQYF
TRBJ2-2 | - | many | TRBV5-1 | TGCGCCAGCAGCTTGAGTTACACCGGGGAGCTGTTTTTT | CASSLSYTGELFF
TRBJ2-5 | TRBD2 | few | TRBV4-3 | TGCGCCAGCAGCCAAGATCCCCTAGCGGGAGGGAGGGAGACCCAGTACTTC | CASSQDPLAGGRETQYF
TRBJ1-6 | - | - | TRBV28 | TGTGCCAGCAGTCCCCCCTCACAAGGGAATTCACCCCTCCACTTT | CASSPPSQGNSPLHF
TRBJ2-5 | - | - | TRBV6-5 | TGTGCCAGCAGTTACCAGTTTCAAGAGACCCAGTACTTC | CASSYQFQETQYF
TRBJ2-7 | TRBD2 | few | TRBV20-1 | TGCAGTGCTGGACCGACTAGCGGGGGGACCTACGAGCAGTACTTC | CSAGPTSGGTYEQYF
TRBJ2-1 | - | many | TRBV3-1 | TGTGCCAGCAGCCAAGACCCCCGAGCCGAGCAGTTCTTC | CASSQDPRAEQFF
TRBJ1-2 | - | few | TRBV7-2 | TGTGCCAGCAGCTTAGGAGATTACTATGGCTACACCTTC | CASSLGDYYGYTF
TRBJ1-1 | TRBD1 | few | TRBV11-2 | TGTGCCAGCAGCAAGTGGTTTGACAGGGGGCGTAGGGAAGCTTTCTTT | CASSKWFDRGRREAFF
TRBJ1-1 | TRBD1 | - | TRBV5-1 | TGCGCCAGCAGCCTAAGCGACAGGGGATGGGGTGAAGCTTTCTTT | CASSLSDRGWGEAFF
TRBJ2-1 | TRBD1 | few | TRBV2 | TGTGCCAGCAGTGAATTGGGACAGGGAGGTGAGCAGTTCTTC | CASSELGQGGEQFF
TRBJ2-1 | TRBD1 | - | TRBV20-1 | TGCAGTGCTACCCCAACAGGGGGCCTTGAGCAGTTCTTC | CSATPTGGLEQFF
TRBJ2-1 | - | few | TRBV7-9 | TGTGCCAGCAGTACCCCGTCGGACAGCGATTCTATGGATGAGCAGTTCTTC | CASSTPSDSDSMDEQFF
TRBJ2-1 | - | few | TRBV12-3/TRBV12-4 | TGTGCCAGCAGTTTAGGGGTTGGTAGCGGCCGGACAGACAATGAGCAGTTCTTC | CASSLGVGSGRTDNEQFF
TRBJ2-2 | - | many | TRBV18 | TGTGCCAGCTCAAGCAGGACTGCGCTGTTTTTT | CASSSRTALFF
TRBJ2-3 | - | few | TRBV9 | TGTGCCAGCGGGGTCGCGAACACAGATACGCAGTATTTT | CASGVANTDTQYF
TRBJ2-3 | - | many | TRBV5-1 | TGCGCCAGCAGCTTGGGTTGGAGCTCCTCGGATACGCAGTATTTT | CASSLGWSSSDTQYF
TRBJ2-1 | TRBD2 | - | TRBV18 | TGTGCCAGCTCACCACCGTCAGCGGGAGCCTACAATGAGCAGTTCTTC | CASSPPSAGAYNEQFF
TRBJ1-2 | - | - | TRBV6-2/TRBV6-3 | TGTGCCAGCAAGTTACCTCAGGGATCGCGGGGCTACACCTTC | CASKLPQGSRGYTF
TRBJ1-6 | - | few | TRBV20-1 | TGCAGTGCTAGAGCTGGGGGGGGATCACCCCTCCACTTT | CSARAGGGSPLHF
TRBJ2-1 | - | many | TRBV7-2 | TGTGCCAGCAGCCCAAATAGAAATGAGCAGTTCTTC | CASSPNRNEQFF